One and the same sample provided the 18 T cell receptor beta chains below, sequenced in a study of cytotoxic CD8 clonotypes in ibrutinib-treated CLL. Clones were sequenced by immunoSEQ multiplex PCR, and TCRdb holds only the in-frame ones, with some missing. Among roughly 100,000 clones listed, around 80% were seen once. The sequences come from PBMCs, collected after 12 months of ibrutinib treatment. These receptors were taken from a human donor with chronic lymphocytic leukemia.

The V and J genes are TRBV19 and TRBJ2-1; 13 nucleotides agree with TRBD2. Trimming removed 2 bases from V and 9 bases from J; junction bases left unmatched: 4. Looked up from germline, CDR1 is LNHDA and CDR2 is SQIVND (reference sequence). The CDR3 extends over 15 amino acids. The CDR3 here is CASSIRTSGGFEQFF. CDR3 coding DNA: TGTGCCAGTAGTATACGGACTAGCGGGGGATTTGAGCAGTTCTTC.

V is TRBV7-3 and J is TRBJ2-1; D perhaps matches TRBD2 (6 bases). Germline CDR1 and CDR2: SGHTA and FQGTGA. V lost 4 bases, J lost 6 bases, and 10 bases lay in between. This CDR3 has 13 residues. CDR3 protein: CASSSGLSNEQFF. DNA of the CDR3: TGTGCCAGCAGCTCCGGACTAAGCAATGAGCAGTTCTTC.

This clone showed up many times. The rearrangement uses TRBV19 and TRBJ1-2; D not resolved. There are 14 residues in the CDR3. Germline values: CDR1 LNHDA, CDR2 SQIVND (reference sequence). With 5 bases removed from V and 4 bases from J, the gap between germline ends came to 14 bases. CDR3 sequence reads: CASSDPRMGYGYTF. CDR3 DNA: TGTGCCAGTAGTGACCCTAGAATGGGCTATGGCTACACCTTC.

The gene calls are TRBV10-2 and TRBJ1-3; 7 bases match TRBD1. V gave up 4 bases and J gave up 4 bases; unmatched junction bases: 7. From germline, CDR1 is WSHSY and CDR2 SAAADI. The CDR3 sequence is 15 residues long. The CDR3 coding sequence is TGCGCCAGCAGTGTCGAACAGGGGAAGGGAAACACCATATATTTT. Protein: CASSVEQGKGNTIYF.

The chain joins TRBV19 to TRBJ2-3; TRBD1 is a possible D gene (6 bases). The V end lost 1 base, the J end lost 2 bases, and 7 bases lay between the germline ends. Germline CDR1 and CDR2: LNHDA and SQIVND (reference sequence). CDR3 size: 14 residues. The CDR3 protein is CASSIGDTTDTQYF. CDR3 nucleotides: TGTGCCAGTAGTATAGGGGACACCACAGATACGCAGTATTTT. Together with reference TRBV19 and TRBJ2-3, the CDR3 gives the full variable domain: DGGITQSPKYLFRKEGQNVTLSCEQNLNHDAMYWYRQDPGQGLRLIYYSQIVNDFQKGDIAEGYSVSREKKESFPLTVTSAQKNPTAFYLCASSIGDTTDTQYFGPGTRLTVL.

This clone occurred many times. The chain uses TRBV6-5 and TRBJ2-1; 7 bases are a match to TRBD2. Trimming cost V 2 bases and J 6 bases; bases outside gene matches: 7. The germline V gene encodes CDR1 MNHEY and CDR2 SVGAGI. The length of the CDR3 is 15 residues. The DNA of the CDR3 is TGTGCCAGCAGTTACGGGGGGGGAGACGTCAATGAGCAGTTCTTC. It codes for CASSYGGGDVNEQFF.

The chain is built from TRBV6-1 and TRBJ1-1; D not resolved. Germline loops: CDR1 MNHNS, CDR2 SASEGT. The CDR3 has 15 residues. V was clipped by 1 base and J by 1 base, with 10 bases between them. The CDR3 region has the DNA TGTGCCAGCAGTGAAGAAGTGGAGGGGAACACTGAAGCTTTCTTT. Amino acid sequence: CASSEEVEGNTEAFF.

In this sample, this clone turned up a few times. The rearrangement links TRBV30 to TRBJ2-5; tentative D call: TRBD1 (5 bases). V lost 1 base and J 4 bases, leaving 10 bases between the germline ends. The CDR3 runs 13 residues. From germline, CDR1 is GTSNPN and CDR2 SVGIG (reference sequence). CDR3 sequence: CAWSEGFRETQYF. The CDR3 DNA sequence: TGTGCCTGGAGTGAGGGGTTTCGAGAGACCCAGTACTTC.

This clone was seen a single time. This chain joins TRBV9 and TRBJ2-7; TRBD1 matches 8 bases. V was pared by 0 bases and J by 3 bases, with 2 bases of the junction left unmatched. The germline gives CDR1 SGDLS, CDR2 YYNGEE. This CDR3 is 14 amino acids long. The CDR3 DNA reads as TGTGCCAGCAGCGTAGGGGACAGGAACTACGAGCAGTACTTC. Translation gives CASSVGDRNYEQYF.

The rearrangement joins TRBV6-5 to TRBJ2-7; perhaps D is TRBD1 or TRBD2 (5 bases each). From germline, CDR1 is MNHEY and CDR2 SVGAGI. CDR3 length: 14 residues. Deletions cut 2 bases from V and 0 bases from J, with 8 bases between. The CDR3: CASSYRDGSYEQYF. The CDR3 DNA reads TGTGCCAGCAGTTACAGGGACGGCTCCTACGAGCAGTACTTC.

Here the CDR3 reads CASSFRTGGTGELFF. The CDR3 coding sequence is TGCGCCAGCAGCTTCCGGACAGGGGGAACCGGGGAGCTGTTTTTT. The rearrangement links TRBV5-1 to TRBJ2-2, with TRBD1 matching over 10 bases. From germline, CDR1 is SGHRS and CDR2 YFSETQ. With V trimmed by 2 bases and J by 5 bases, 3 bases remained unmatched. The CDR3 contains 15 residues. Filled out from reference TRBV5-1 and TRBJ2-2, the complete variable domain reads KAGVTQTPRYLIKTRGQQVTLSCSPISGHRSVSWYQQTPGQGLQFLFEYFSETQRNKGNFPGRFSGRQFSNSRSEMNVSTLELGDSALYLCASSFRTGGTGELFFGEGSRLTVL.

V gene TRBV25-1 combines with J gene TRBJ2-3, with a possible D match to TRBD1 (5 bases). The CDR3 length is 13 residues. V lost 7 bases to trimming and J lost 4 bases, with 12 bases between them. CDR1 and CDR2 from the germline V gene are MGHDK and SYGVNS. The CDR3: CASIPLGADTQYF. The CDR3 DNA is TGTGCCAGCATACCTCTAGGGGCAGATACGCAGTATTTT.

This clone was observed a few times. The rearrangement links TRBV14 to TRBJ1-2, with D possibly being TRBD1 (6 bases). CDR1 is SGHDN and CDR2 is FVKESK in the germline V gene. The CDR3 is made up of 14 amino acids. The germline V and J ends were trimmed by 0 bases and 2 bases, with 7 bases remaining between them. In DNA form, the CDR3 reads TGTGCCAGCAGCCAAGAGGACAGAAACTATGGCTACACCTTC. Amino acid sequence: CASSQEDRNYGYTF.

The J gene is TRBJ2-7, the V gene TRBV10-3; D is unresolved. The CDR3 is made up of 11 amino acids. V lost 3 bases and J 3 bases, leaving 3 bases between the germline ends. The germline V gene encodes CDR1 ENHRY and CDR2 SYGVKD. The CDR3 DNA follows: TGTGCCATCAGTGACAGCTACGAGCAGTACTTC. It is translated as CAISDSYEQYF.

The rearrangement joins TRBV7-8 to TRBJ2-6; 7 bases line up with TRBD1. This CDR3 spans 14 amino acids. CDR1 SGHVS and CDR2 FQNEAQ come from the germline V gene. Trimming at V came to 5 bases and at J to 11 bases, leaving 9 bases not matched to a gene. The CDR3 reads CASSRAGTAHVLTF. The CDR3 coding sequence is TGTGCCAGCAGCCGCGCCGGGACAGCCCACGTCCTGACTTTC. Full variable domain (remainder filled in from reference TRBV7-8 and TRBJ2-6): GAGVSQSPRYKVAKRGQDVALRCDPISGHVSLFWYQQALGQGPEFLTYFQNEAQLDKSGLPSDRFFAERPEGSVSTLKIQRTQQEDSAVYLCASSRAGTAHVLTFGAGSRLTVL.

A single count supports this clone. The chain carries TRBV18 and TRBJ2-7, with D perhaps matching TRBD1 or TRBD2 (5 bases each). V lost 0 bases, J lost 2 bases, and 11 bases lay in between. The length of the CDR3 is 15 residues. Per the germline V gene, CDR1 is KGHSH and CDR2 is LQKENI. This chain's CDR3 is CASSPPRGTTYEQYF. DNA of the CDR3: TGTGCCAGCTCACCACCGAGGGGAACGACCTACGAGCAGTACTTC.

This rearrangement joins TRBV9 to TRBJ2-3, with 12 bases lining up with TRBD2. The V segment lost 0 bases and the J segment 4 bases; nucleotides outside the gene matches: 3. The CDR3 covers 16 residues. Germline CDR1 SGDLS, CDR2 YYNGEE. The CDR3 protein is CASSVALAGGADTQYF. The CDR3 DNA reads TGTGCCAGCAGCGTAGCACTAGCGGGGGGAGCAGATACGCAGTATTTT.

J is TRBJ2-5 and V is TRBV2; TRBD2 agrees at 9 bases. Germline V lookup: CDR1 SNHLY, CDR2 FYNNEI. Trimming cost V 1 base and J 7 bases; bases outside gene matches: 13. This CDR3 has 17 residues. The CDR3 DNA sequence: TGTGCCAGCAGTGAAGAGGCTAGCGGGGTCCTCGTGGGGACCCAGTACTTC. Translation gives CASSEEASGVLVGTQYF.